These 19 T cell receptor beta chains originate from one sample sequenced in a study of blood T cells in healthy people across ages. Primed by a sample-barcoded 5' primer and a J-beta primer mix, a second PCR proceeded for roughly 7 to 12 cycles. TCRdb recomputed calls from the 5' RACE reads with MiXCR, one row per CDR3 protein. The sample carries around 280,000 distinct CDR3 sequences, 25% to 30% recorded once. The sequencing sample was made of blood. The receptors stem from a woman aged 65 to 85 in good health.

The sample holds one count of this clonotype. The chain recombines TRBV5-1 with TRBJ2-3; possibly TRBD2 for D (5 bases). CDR3 length: 16 amino acids. V was trimmed by 0 bases and J by 0 bases, leaving 11 bases between them. Germline lookup yields CDR1 SGHRS and CDR2 YFSETQ. Here the CDR3 DNA reads TGCGCCAGCAGCTTGGATGGGGAGCCTAGCACAGATACGCAGTATTTT. It codes for CASSLDGEPSTDTQYF.

This clonotype was found a few times. The junction shows a germline mismatch at one end, possibly a read error. This chain uses TRBV20-1 with TRBJ2-5; a possible D gene is TRBD1 (6 bases). Judging by the DNA end, TRBJ2-7 fits better; the J call may be wrong. The CDR3 loop spans 14 amino acids. Germline CDR1 reads DFQATT; CDR2 reads SNEGSKA (reference sequence). CDR3 protein: CNARKGGRGYEQYF. The CDR3, as DNA: TGCAATGCTAGAAAAGGGGGACGAGGCTACGAGCAGTACTTC.

The chain carries TRBV11-1 and TRBJ2-6, with D perhaps matching TRBD1 or TRBD2 (5 bases each). V dropped 2 bases and J dropped 1 base, with 24 bases sitting between them. The germline V gene has CDR1 SGHAT and CDR2 FQDESV (reference sequence). CDR3 length equals 21 residues. CDR3 sequence reads: CASSLRLVGVRQFSGANVLTF. The CDR3 DNA reads TGTGCCAGCAGCTTAAGGCTAGTGGGGGTTCGGCAGTTTTCTGGGGCCAACGTCCTGACTTTC.

There are many counts of this clonotype. The V and J genes are TRBV13 and TRBJ2-5; TRBD1 agrees at 11 bases. Germline assignment: CDR1 PRHDT and CDR2 FYEKMQ (reference sequence). With V trimmed by 4 bases and J by 0 bases, 4 bases remained unmatched. There are 16 residues in the CDR3. CDR3 in amino acids: CASSSRTGGNQETQYF. The DNA for the CDR3 is TGTGCCAGCAGCTCCCGGACAGGGGGCAACCAAGAGACCCAGTACTTC.

The chain uses TRBV6-1 and TRBJ1-5; D is possibly TRBD1 (5 bases). Germline lookup yields CDR1 MNHNS and CDR2 SASEGT. V lost 3 bases and J lost 2, with 14 bases in between. The CDR3 contains 16 residues. The CDR3 spells CASSDGQGMGNQPQHF. CDR3 in DNA: TGTGCCAGCAGTGACGGCCAGGGAATGGGCAATCAGCCCCAGCATTTT.

This clonotype came up a few times. Here the CDR3 DNA reads TGTGCCAGCAGTTTGGAAGGCTCTGGAAACACCATATATTTT. This sequence encodes CASSLEGSGNTIYF. The V call is TRBV6-5, the J call TRBJ1-3, with D unresolved. Trimming shortened V by 4 bases and J by 0 bases, and 7 bases separated the two germline ends. CDR1 and CDR2 from the germline V gene are MNHEY and SVGAGI. The CDR3 extends over 14 amino acids.

The chain uses TRBV27 and TRBJ2-5; tentatively, D is TRBD2 (6 bases). Germline values: CDR1 MNHEY, CDR2 SMNVEV (reference sequence). Trimming cost V 5 bases and J 5 bases, with 15 bases left between them. The CDR3 totals 14 residues. The CDR3 DNA sequence: TGTGCCAGCAGTCCACGACGACTAGGCGAGACCCAGTACTTC. Encoded protein: CASSPRRLGETQYF.

This clonotype occurred many times. V usage is TRBV5-5 and J usage is TRBJ2-7, with D possibly being TRBD1 (6 bases). The CDR3 is made up of 12 amino acids. The ends were cut back, 3 bases at V and 4 bases at J, with 8 bases in the middle. CDR1 is SGHKS and CDR2 is YYEKEE in the germline V gene (reference sequence). The CDR3 region is CASSSQGYEQYF. In DNA, the CDR3 is TGTGCCAGCAGCTCGCAGGGGTACGAGCAGTACTTC.

The chain recombines TRBV19 with TRBJ2-2; D remains ambiguous. V was pared by 3 bases and J by 2 bases, with 10 bases between. Germline V lookup: CDR1 LNHDA, CDR2 SQIVND (reference sequence). This CDR3 has 15 amino acids. CDR3 protein: CASSIALINTGELFF. DNA for the CDR3: TGTGCCAGTAGTATCGCTCTGATTAACACCGGGGAGCTGTTTTTT.

V gene TRBV4-3 combines with J gene TRBJ2-3; D possibly uses TRBD1 or TRBD2 (6 bases each). CDR1 is LGHNA and CDR2 is YSLEER in the germline V gene. Trimming stripped 4 bases from V and 5 bases from J, with 16 bases between. This CDR3 has 15 amino acids. CDR3 coding DNA: TGCGCCAGCAGCCTACAGATAGGGGGGCTAGATACGCAGTATTTT. Its translation is CASSLQIGGLDTQYF.

This clonotype was found many times. This rearrangement joins TRBV20-1 to TRBJ2-7; D may correspond to TRBD1 or TRBD2 (5 bases each). Deletions cut 6 bases from V and 0 bases from J, with 15 bases between. The CDR3 contains 14 residues. Looked up from germline, CDR1 is DFQATT and CDR2 is SNEGSKA (reference sequence). In nucleotides, the CDR3 is TGCAGTGCGCCAGGGACGCGGAGCTCCTACGAGCAGTACTTC. Residues: CSAPGTRSSYEQYF.

The chain employs TRBV27 and TRBJ2-3, with 9 bases aligning to TRBD2. V trimming: 2 bases; J trimming: 6 bases; junction bases outside the gene matches: 6. Germline V CDR1 and CDR2: MNHEY, SMNVEV (reference sequence). The CDR3 consists of 15 residues. CDR3 residues: CASSLISGRSDTQYF. CDR3 in DNA: TGTGCCAGCAGTTTAATAAGCGGGAGGTCTGATACGCAGTATTTT.

The rearrangement uses TRBV20-1 and TRBJ2-3, with D tentatively TRBD1 (6 bases). With 4 bases removed from V and 6 bases from J, the gap between germline ends came to 14 bases. The germline V gene has CDR1 DFQATT and CDR2 SNEGSKA (reference sequence). This CDR3 region has 13 residues. Here the CDR3 reads CSAKKQGPDTQYF. The CDR3 nucleotides read TGCAGTGCTAAGAAACAGGGTCCGGATACGCAGTATTTT.

The chain employs TRBV6-1 and TRBJ2-2, with 12 nucleotides matching TRBD1. Germline V CDR1 and CDR2: MNHNS, SASEGT. The CDR3 is made up of 16 amino acids. V trimming: 4 bases; J trimming: 3 bases; junction bases outside the gene matches: 3. The chain's CDR3 is CASSARDRGHTGELFF. CDR3 in DNA: TGTGCCAGCAGTGCCCGGGACAGGGGGCACACCGGGGAGCTGTTTTTT.

V gene TRBV2 combines with J gene TRBJ2-3; 10 positions agree with TRBD2. Trimming at V came to 6 bases and at J to 3 bases, leaving 6 bases not matched to a gene. The CDR3 length is 15 residues. The germline gives CDR1 SNHLY, CDR2 FYNNEI. CDR3 sequence: CASRSSGSLTDTQYF. The CDR3 DNA reads as TGTGCCAGCAGATCTAGCGGGAGTCTTACAGATACGCAGTATTTT.

This clonotype showed up just once. CDR3 amino acids: CASSYRTGDTNSPLHF. CDR3 DNA sequence: TGTGCCAGCAGCTACCGGACAGGGGATACCAATTCACCCCTCCACTTT. The chain recombines TRBV5-6 with TRBJ1-6; 9 positions match TRBD1. CDR1 and CDR2 (germline): SGHDT, YYEEEE. The ends lost 3 bases at V and 7 bases at J; junction bases unmatched: 8. This CDR3 comprises 16 residues.

This clonotype was observed a handful of times. The V gene is TRBV29-1, the J gene TRBJ2-4, with D possibly TRBD2 on 5 matching bases. The V end lost 4 bases, the J end lost 3 bases, and 13 bases lay between the germline ends. Germline CDR1 SQVTM, CDR2 ANQGSEA. This CDR3 has 14 residues. The CDR3 is CSVAYPGGKNIQYF. DNA for the CDR3: TGCAGCGTTGCTTACCCCGGAGGCAAAAACATTCAGTACTTC.

The chain couples TRBV20-1 to TRBJ1-2; D possibly corresponds to TRBD1 (6 bases). This CDR3 contains 14 residues. Per the germline V gene, CDR1 is DFQATT and CDR2 is SNEGSKA (reference sequence). Trimming took off 5 bases at V and 1 base at J, with 14 bases between the two ends. The CDR3 DNA follows: TGCAGTGCTGCGGGGGCAGGGATTAACTATGGCTACACCTTC. As protein: CSAAGAGINYGYTF.

The chain uses TRBV28 and TRBJ2-3; TRBD2 might be the D (6 bases). V was clipped by 6 bases and J by 5 bases, with 21 bases between them. Germline assignment: CDR1 MDHEN and CDR2 SYDVKM. The CDR3 runs to 16 residues. CDR3 bases: TGTGCCAGCAGAATCACCGGGACTGGGTTTCGAGATACGCAGTATTTT. Protein product: CASRITGTGFRDTQYF.